Listed below are T cell receptor beta chains from one sample, sequenced in a study of molecular identifiers for immune sequencing clone quantification. TCRdb independently ran MiXCR on the PCR reads; one entry per CDR3 protein. Of 53,000 or so distinct CDR3 sequences in the sample, just over 35% were seen once. Sequenced input: naive CD8+ T cells from blood, with Jurkat cell RNA spiked in. The receptors stem from a human donor in good health. Some libraries in this study had Jurkat cell RNA spiked in. Each CDR3 is given with its conserved first and last residue. The D gene is left open where the match is weak. Size tells how often a clone was seen (once, few, many) or the class of an expanded clone, and some rows leave it out.

V gene	clone size	J gene	D gene	CDR3 DNA	CDR3 protein
TRBV28	many	TRBJ2-7	TRBD2	TGTGCCAGCAGTGGACCGGGACTAGCGCGTAGCTCCTACGAGCAGTACTTC	CASSGPGLARSSYEQYF
TRBV23-1	many	TRBJ1-4	NA	TGCGCCAGCAGTCAATCTGGGCCCCACGGGCTTTTT	CASSQSGPHGLF
TRBV29-1	NA	TRBJ2-2	NA	TGCAGCGTTGATCAACCCCACACCGGGGAGCTGATTTTT	CSVDQPHTGELIF
TRBV12-3/TRBV12-4	many	TRBJ1-2	TRBD1	TGTGCCAGCAGTTTAGGGGGAGGGGGCGTTGGCTACACCTTC	CASSLGGGGVGYTF
TRBV11-2	NA	TRBJ2-7	NA	TGTGCCAGCAGTTGGGGACTTGGTGAGCAGTACTTC	CASSWGLGEQYF
TRBV6-5	many	TRBJ2-7	NA	TGTGCCAGCAGTTACGGGGAGTCGTACGAGCAGTACTTC	CASSYGESYEQYF
TRBV7-6	many	TRBJ2-2	NA	TGTGCCAGCCAGTCAGGGGTAATCGGGGAGCTGTTTTTT	CASQSGVIGELFF
TRBV28	NA	TRBJ2-7	NA	TGTGCCAGCAGTTTTCGGGGGATTTACTACGAGCAGTACTTC	CASSFRGIYYEQYF
TRBV5-4	NA	TRBJ1-5	TRBD1	TGTGCCAGCAGCCTGGACAGGGGGCATGGTCAGCCCCTGCATTTT	CASSLDRGHGQPLHF
TRBV27	many	TRBJ1-1	NA	TGTGCCAGCAAACCAGGGGCCGAGCCCGTCACTGAAGCTTTCTTT	CASKPGAEPVTEAFF
TRBV7-2	many	TRBJ2-7	NA	TGTGCCAGCAGCTTAGCGGGGGCACAGTACGAGCAGTACTTC	CASSLAGAQYEQYF
TRBV7-8	many	TRBJ2-5	TRBD1	TGTGCCAGCAGCTGGAGACAGGGGCTCCCCTCACAAGAGACCCAGTACTTC	CASSWRQGLPSQETQYF
TRBV9	many	TRBJ1-5	NA	TGTGCCAGCAGCGTAGGCGCCCTCTATCAGCCCCAGCATTTT	CASSVGALYQPQHF
TRBV29-1	many	TRBJ2-2	NA	TGCAGCGTCTTAAGCGGCGCGAACACCGGGGAGCTGTTTTTT	CSVLSGANTGELFF
TRBV20-1	NA	TRBJ2-3	TRBD2	TGCAGAGCGAGGACTAGCGGGAGGACCACAGATACGCAGTATTTT	CRARTSGRTTDTQYF
TRBV4-1	NA	TRBJ2-5	TRBD1	TGCGCCAGCAGCCCCGGGACAGTGATAGAGACCCAGTACTTC	CASSPGTVIETQYF
TRBV15	few	TRBJ1-5	TRBD1	TGTGCCACCAGCGCGTCAGGGGGTGCAGGTCAGCCCCAGCATTTT	CATSASGGAGQPQHF
TRBV27	many	TRBJ2-3	NA	TGTGCCAGCGGAAGCACAGATACGCAGTATTTT	CASGSTDTQYF
TRBV7-6	many	TRBJ2-3	NA	TGTGCCAGCAGCTTAGGTTGGGGGATCGACACAGATACGCAGTATTTT	CASSLGWGIDTDTQYF
TRBV10-3	NA	TRBJ2-7	NA	TGTGCCATCAGTGATAGGGGCCGCGAGCAGTACTTC	CAISDRGREQYF
TRBV5-6	NA	TRBJ2-3	TRBD2	TGTGCCAGCAGCGTGGCAGTTAGCGGTTTCACGGCGGGAGTGGCAGATACGCAGTATTTT	CASSVAVSGFTAGVADTQYF
TRBV28	NA	TRBJ2-1	NA	TGTGCCAGCAGTTATACTATCAGGGAGCAGATCTTC	CASSYTIREQIF
TRBV5-4	many	TRBJ2-7	TRBD1	TGTGCCAGCAGCTTCGGACAGGGGTCCTACGAGCAGTACTTC	CASSFGQGSYEQYF
TRBV23-1	NA	TRBJ2-3	NA	TGCGCCAGCAGCCATACAGGCACAGATACGCAGTATTTT	CASSHTGTDTQYF
TRBV29-1	NA	TRBJ1-1	TRBD1	TGCAGCGTTACGGACAGGGGGTCTGAAGCTTTCTTT	CSVTDRGSEAFF
TRBV28	NA	TRBJ1-5	NA	TGTGCCAGCAGTTTGAAGGGTTACAATCAGCCCCTGCATTTT	CASSLKGYNQPLHF
TRBV27	NA	TRBJ2-7	NA	TGTGCCAGCCATACTCGCCGGGACCCCTCCTACGAGCAGTACTTC	CASHTRRDPSYEQYF
TRBV20-1	many	TRBJ2-4	NA	TGCAGTGCGCTCCCGGCGGACATTCAGTACTTC	CSALPADIQYF
TRBV28	NA	TRBJ2-7	NA	TGTGCCAGCCCCTCTTGGGGGGATGCCTACGAGCAGTACTTC	CASPSWGDAYEQYF
TRBV28	once	TRBJ2-7	NA	TGTGCCAGCAGCCCGCCAGCCTACGAGCAGTACTTC	CASSPPAYEQYF
TRBV7-9	many	TRBJ2-7	NA	TGTGCCAGCAGCTTAGCTGGGGGAGAGCAGTACTTC	CASSLAGGEQYF
TRBV6-5	NA	TRBJ1-3	NA	TGTGCCAGCTTGGCCCAGTACTCTGGGAACACCATATATTTT	CASLAQYSGNTIYF
TRBV27	many	TRBJ2-3	TRBD1	TGTGCCAGCAAACAGGGGGGCACAGATACGCAGTATTTT	CASKQGGTDTQYF
TRBV28	NA	TRBJ1-4	NA	TGTGCCAGCAGCCTCGAAAAAGGGTATGAAAAACTGTTTTTT	CASSLEKGYEKLFF
TRBV25-1	many	TRBJ2-7	TRBD2	TGTGCCAGCAGTGGCCTAGCGGGAGTCCACGAGCAGTACTTC	CASSGLAGVHEQYF
TRBV6-5	NA	TRBJ2-7	NA	TGTGCCAGCAGTTACGGGGCAGGGCTCTACGAGCAGTACTTC	CASSYGAGLYEQYF
TRBV28	many	TRBJ2-7	NA	TGTGCCAGCATCCCGACCATAAACTCCTACGAGCAGTACTTC	CASIPTINSYEQYF
TRBV6-5	many	TRBJ1-2	NA	TGTGCCAGCACCCAGGGGCCACCAACGTACTATGGCTACACCTTC	CASTQGPPTYYGYTF
TRBV20-1	few	TRBJ2-7	NA	TGCAGTGCTAGAGGGGCAGGGGTCAACGAGCAGTACTTC	CSARGAGVNEQYF
TRBV7-9	few	TRBJ1-2	NA	TGTGCCAGCAGCTCCGCTAGCATGGGGGCGCTCGGCTACACCTTC	CASSSASMGALGYTF
TRBV4-3	NA	TRBJ1-6	NA	TGCGCCAGCAGCCAAGTAACTAACGCAGAGCCTTATAATTCACCCCTCCACTTT	CASSQVTNAEPYNSPLHF
TRBV7-8	many	TRBJ1-5	NA	TGTGCCAGCAGCTTAGACAGGGTTGGCAATCAGCCCCAGCATTTT	CASSLDRVGNQPQHF
TRBV27	NA	TRBJ2-2	TRBD2	TGTGCCGGCTCGGGACTAGCGGGAGTACCGAAGAACACCGGGGAGCTGTTTTTT	CAGSGLAGVPKNTGELFF
TRBV20-1	few	TRBJ2-1	TRBD2	TGCAGTGAAAGCGGGATGTACAATGAGCAGTTCTTC	CSESGMYNEQFF
TRBV27	NA	TRBJ2-7	TRBD1	TGTGCCAGCAGTTTCCCGGGACAGGGAGGCGAGCAGTACTTC	CASSFPGQGGEQYF
TRBV25-1	many	TRBJ1-1	NA	TGTGCCAGCAGTGAATATGTGAAGGGAACTGAAGCTTTCTTT	CASSEYVKGTEAFF
TRBV6-5	few	TRBJ2-5	NA	TGTGCCAGCAGTTACTGGGGGACCCAAGAGACCCAGTACTTC	CASSYWGTQETQYF
TRBV25-1	many	TRBJ2-7	TRBD2	TGTGCCAGCAGTGAATGGGCTAGCGGGAGTTACGAGCAGTACTTC	CASSEWASGSYEQYF
TRBV27	few	TRBJ2-5	TRBD2	TGTGCCAGCAGTTTATCGGGTAGCGGGATAGGAGAGACCCAGTACTTC	CASSLSGSGIGETQYF
TRBV6-5	NA	TRBJ2-1	TRBD1	TGTGCCAGCAGGGACAGGGGGCCGGATGAGCAGTTCTTC	CASRDRGPDEQFF
TRBV6-2/TRBV6-3	once	TRBJ2-7	NA	TGTGCCAGCACCGACGTAGGGAGTGGCGAGCAGTACTTC	CASTDVGSGEQYF
TRBV2	NA	TRBJ1-5	TRBD1	TGTGCCAGCAGTGAGACAGGGTATAGCAATCAGCCCCAGCATTTT	CASSETGYSNQPQHF
TRBV3-1	few	TRBJ2-7	NA	TGTGCCAGCAGCCCACCATCCGGGATTTCGAGGGAGCAGTACTTC	CASSPPSGISREQYF
TRBV15	few	TRBJ2-7	NA	TGTGCCACCGGCAGAGATCTCCGGGGACTCCAAGAATCCTACGAGCAGTACTTC	CATGRDLRGLQESYEQYF
TRBV13	NA	TRBJ2-2	NA	TGTGCCAGCAGCTTAGTTAGGAACACCGGGGAGCTGTTTTTT	CASSLVRNTGELFF
TRBV20-1	many	TRBJ2-2	NA	TGCAGTGCTAGTGGGACTGACACCGGGGAGCTGTTTTTT	CSASGTDTGELFF
TRBV9	NA	TRBJ2-1	NA	TGTGCCAGCAGCGTAGAATGGGAATACAATGAGCAGTTCTTC	CASSVEWEYNEQFF
TRBV5-1	NA	TRBJ2-7	TRBD2	TGCGCCAGCAGGGCGGGAGGTCCGAGCGAGCAGTACTTC	CASRAGGPSEQYF
TRBV10-3	NA	TRBJ2-2	NA	TGTGCCATACAATCCACGAACACCGGGGAGCTGTTTTTT	CAIQSTNTGELFF
TRBV23-1	NA	TRBJ1-5	NA	TGCGCCAGCATAAGGGACGCGTATAATTGGCCCCAGCATTTT	CASIRDAYNWPQHF